Below are 2 T cell receptor beta chains sequenced from a single sample in a study of cytomegalovirus exposure and HLA in healthy donors. PCR was performed using 60 Vbeta and 13 Jbeta primers. TCRdb's table, derived via immunoSEQ multiplex PCR, lists solely in-frame clones and lacks some. The sample holds over 75,000 clones, less than 70% seen once. The sequenced sample consisted of PBMCs. These TCRs come from a human donor in good health.

The CDR3 sequence: CASSMGGLLGEKLFF. CDR3 nucleotide sequence: TGTGCCAGTAGTATGGGTGGCCTACTAGGGGAAAAACTGTTTTTT. The V call is TRBV19, the J call TRBJ1-4; D is unresolved. CDR3 length equals 15 residues. Germline V gene sequence: CDR1 LNHDA, CDR2 SQIVND (reference sequence). Trimming removed 3 bases at V and 8 bases at J, with 16 bases between.

This rearrangement joins TRBV2 to TRBJ1-2; 9 bases match TRBD1. Germline lookup yields CDR1 SNHLY and CDR2 FYNNEI. The length of the CDR3 is 14 residues. With 7 bases clipped from V and 3 bases from J, the junction kept 6 bases outside the gene matches. The chain's CDR3 is CASKTQGAYYGYTF. The CDR3 coding sequence is TGTGCCAGCAAAACACAGGGGGCGTACTATGGCTACACCTTC.